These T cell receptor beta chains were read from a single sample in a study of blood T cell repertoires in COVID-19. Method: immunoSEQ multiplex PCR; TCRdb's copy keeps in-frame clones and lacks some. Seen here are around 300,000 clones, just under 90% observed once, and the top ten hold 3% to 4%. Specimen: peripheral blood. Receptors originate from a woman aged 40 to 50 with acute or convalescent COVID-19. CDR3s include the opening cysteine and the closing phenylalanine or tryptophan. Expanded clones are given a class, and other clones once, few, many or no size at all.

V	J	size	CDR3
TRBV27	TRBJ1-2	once	CASSSHPSGYDYGYTF
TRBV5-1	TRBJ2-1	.	CASNWGGVNEQFF
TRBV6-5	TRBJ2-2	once	CASSYQGENTGELFF
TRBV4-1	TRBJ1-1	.	CASSQDTRSTEAFF
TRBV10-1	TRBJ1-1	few	CASSDGTGGNTEAFF
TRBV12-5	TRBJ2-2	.	CASGLGPGLADTGELFF
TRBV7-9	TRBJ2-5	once	CASSSPRASGGDQYF
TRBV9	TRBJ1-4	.	CASSSNDLGFNEKLFF
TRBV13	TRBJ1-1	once	CASSTGGTGATEAFF
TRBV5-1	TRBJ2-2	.	CASSFRDTGELFF
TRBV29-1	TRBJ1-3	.	CSVKYGAPFSGNTIYF
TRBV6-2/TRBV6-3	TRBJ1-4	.	CASSGRDAGDEKLFF
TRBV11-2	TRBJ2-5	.	CASSRDRAEETQYF
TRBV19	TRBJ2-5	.	CASSSVGEGYLETQYF
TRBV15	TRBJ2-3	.	CATSRKASGGGDTQYF
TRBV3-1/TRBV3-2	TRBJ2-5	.	CASSQVATQETQYF
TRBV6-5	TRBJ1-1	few	CASSPTGGIAEAFF
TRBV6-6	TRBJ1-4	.	CASYRGDEKLFF
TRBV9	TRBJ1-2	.	CASSSAGGYTF
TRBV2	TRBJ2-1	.	CASSEASVFRQFF
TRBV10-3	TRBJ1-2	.	CAISEFLGGEDGYTF
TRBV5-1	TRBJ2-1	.	CASSWGFAGGLPNEQFF
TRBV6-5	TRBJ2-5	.	CASRQTSVQETQYF
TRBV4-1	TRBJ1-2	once	CASSQGTARDGYTF
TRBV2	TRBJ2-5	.	CASRETGGEETQYF
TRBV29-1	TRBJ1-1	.	CSPLIIPLGGGIHTEAFF
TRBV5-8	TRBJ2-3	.	CASSHRVVSTDTQYF
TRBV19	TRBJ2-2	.	CASRREIPNTGELFF
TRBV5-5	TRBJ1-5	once	CASSLGGASSHQPQHF
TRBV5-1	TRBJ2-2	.	CASSPKSRGELFF
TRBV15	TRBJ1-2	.	CATSRGTANYGYTF
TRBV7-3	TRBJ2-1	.	CASSPAGLAGGQMFF
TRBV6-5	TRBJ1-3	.	CASRSTGLSGNTIYF
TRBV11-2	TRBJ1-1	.	CASSFGQGATFF
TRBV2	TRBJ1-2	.	CASSRTGTGGDNEGGYTF
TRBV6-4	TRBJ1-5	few	CASSEAGTNQPQHF
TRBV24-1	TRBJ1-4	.	CATSQGAREKLFF
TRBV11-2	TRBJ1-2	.	CASSLDGTPANYGYTF
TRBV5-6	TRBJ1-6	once	CASSPRTTNSPLHF
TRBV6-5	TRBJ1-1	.	CASSYTENTEAFF
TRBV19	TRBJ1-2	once	CASSTPGTAYGYTF